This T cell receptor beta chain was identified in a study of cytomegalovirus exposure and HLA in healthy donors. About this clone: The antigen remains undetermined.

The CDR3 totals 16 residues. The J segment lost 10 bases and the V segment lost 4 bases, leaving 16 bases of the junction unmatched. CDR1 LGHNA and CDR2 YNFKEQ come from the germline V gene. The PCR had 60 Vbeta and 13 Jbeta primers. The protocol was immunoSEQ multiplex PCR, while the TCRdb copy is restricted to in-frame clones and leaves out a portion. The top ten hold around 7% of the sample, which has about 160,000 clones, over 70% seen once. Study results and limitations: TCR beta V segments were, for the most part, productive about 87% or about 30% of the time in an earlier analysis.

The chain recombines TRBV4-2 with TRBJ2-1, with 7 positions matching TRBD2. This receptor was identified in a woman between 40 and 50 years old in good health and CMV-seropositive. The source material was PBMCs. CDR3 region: CASSPREPRGVDEQFF. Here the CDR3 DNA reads TGTGCCAGCAGCCCCCGGGAGCCTCGGGGGGTTGACGAGCAGTTCTTC.